The clone carrying this T cell receptor (beta chain) was recorded a few times. TCRdb itself ran the 5' RACE reads through MiXCR, one entry per CDR3 protein. The sample has hundreds of thousands of distinct CDR3 sequences; under 25% are singletons. The sample is drawn from a study of T-cell memory formation after mild COVID-19. V lost 5 bases and J lost 2, with 11 bases in between. The CDR3 totals 14 residues. The V gene's germline CDR1 is SGHTA and CDR2 FQGTGA. The sample consisted of PBMCs or a T cell subset sorted from them (not recorded which). This sequence originates from an adult woman who had mild COVID-19 (a few samples of this study predate the infection). Cell type and time point are not known. The genes are TRBV7-3 and TRBJ2-3; D is perhaps TRBD1 (7 bases). Here the CDR3 DNA reads TGTGCCAGCAGCGCGGGACAGTCCACAGATACGCAGTATTTT. As protein: CASSAGQSTDTQYF.